This T cell receptor (beta chain) was recorded in a study of CD8 T cells in ankylosing spondylitis. The study, taken as a whole, reports: Made up of about eight highly homologous variants, a TCR beta motif appeared characteristic of ankylosing spondylitis blood. Within peripheral blood, clones linked to disease were CD8+ and relatively rare. Reportedly, matched ankylosing spondylitis synovial fluid was significantly enriched for disease-linked clones. Prior work had noted some motif variants in reactive arthritis blood and synovial fluid.

As regards this clonotype: Its antigen is still unknown. Compared with germline, one end of the junction differs, possibly owing to a read error.

Construction of TCR beta libraries was performed using quantitative 5'-RACE with molecular barcodes. TCRdb processed the 5' RACE reads anew with MiXCR; each CDR3 protein has one entry. The sample consists of more than 400,000 distinct CDR3 sequences, approximately 5.3% of them appearing once. The CDR3 length is 14 residues. Germline V lookup: CDR1 SGHTA, CDR2 FQGNSA. The sequence was collected from a male donor with ankylosing spondylitis. The rearrangement joins TRBV7-2 to TRBJ1-1, with D possibly being TRBD1 (5 bases). Sequenced material: blood, either unsorted or a sorted T cell fraction (not recorded which). DNA for the CDR3: TGTGCCAACAGCCCAGGGACCGCGAACACTGAAGCTTTCTTT. Translating gives CANSPGTANTEAFF.